Below are 15 T cell receptor beta chains sequenced from a single sample in a study of blood T cell repertoires in COVID-19. Clones were sequenced by immunoSEQ multiplex PCR, and TCRdb holds only the in-frame ones, with some missing. The sample records around 250,000 clones, around 83% being singletons. Sequencing was performed on peripheral blood. The receptors shown here come from a man aged 40-49 years with active or convalescent COVID-19.

The chain employs TRBV30 and TRBJ1-4; TRBD1 matches 7 bases. The CDR3 loop spans 16 amino acids. The V gene end was trimmed by 2 bases and the J gene end by 10 bases; junction bases not matched to a gene: 16. CDR1 is GTSNPN and CDR2 is SVGIG in the germline V gene (reference sequence). The CDR3 DNA is TGTGCCTGGAGTTCTTCCCTGACAGGGTGGGGTGGAAAACTGTTTTTT. Protein: CAWSSSLTGWGGKLFF.

The rearrangement links TRBV7-2 to TRBJ1-5; a weak D match, TRBD1 (6 bases). The V and J ends lost 6 bases and 5 bases respectively, with 14 bases between them. CDR3 length: 14 residues. Per the germline V gene, CDR1 is SGHTA and CDR2 is FQGNSA. The CDR3 protein is CASSPTGRDQPQHF. The CDR3 DNA reads as TGTGCCAGCAGTCCCACAGGGCGGGATCAGCCCCAGCATTTT.

The V gene is TRBV9, the J gene TRBJ2-3; TRBD2 is a possible D gene (6 bases). This CDR3 comprises 16 residues. Germline V lookup: CDR1 SGDLS, CDR2 YYNGEE. Trimming stripped 0 bases from V and 2 bases from J, with 13 bases between. CDR3 DNA sequence: TGTGCCAGCAGCGTAGGTATTAGCGGAAACACAGATACGCAGTATTTT. It translates to CASSVGISGNTDTQYF. The variable domain in full, with the rest retrieved from reference TRBV9 and TRBJ2-3, is DSGVTQTPKHLITATGQRVTLRCSPRSGDLSVYWYQQSLDQGLQFLIQYYNGEERAKGNILERFSAQQFPDLHSELNLSSLELGDSALYFCASSVGISGNTDTQYFGPGTRLTVL.

V usage is TRBV24-1 and J usage is TRBJ2-1; 8 bases agree with TRBD1. From germline, CDR1 is KGHDR and CDR2 SFDVKD. The CDR3 loop spans 17 amino acids. V lost 0 bases to trimming and J lost 0 bases; unmatched junction nucleotides: 3. The CDR3 sequence: CATSDLGGQDSYNEQFF. CDR3 in DNA: TGTGCCACCAGTGATTTGGGGGGACAGGACTCCTACAATGAGCAGTTCTTC.

This clone has a single count. The chain links TRBV24-1 to TRBJ1-4; 9 bases match TRBD1. J was trimmed by 5 bases and V by 3 bases; bases with no gene match: 3. The V gene's germline CDR1 is KGHDR and CDR2 SFDVKD. The CDR3 consists of 15 residues. CDR3: CATSDPTGGNEKLFF. The CDR3 DNA reads TGTGCCACCAGTGATCCCACAGGGGGCAATGAAAAACTGTTTTTT.

The chain employs TRBV11-2 and TRBJ1-1; 8 bases map to TRBD1. The CDR3 is made up of 12 amino acids. V gave up 4 bases and J gave up 11 bases; unmatched junction bases: 6. Looked up from germline, CDR1 is SGHAT and CDR2 is FQNNGV. The CDR3 spells CASSSFRDRAFF. CDR3 nucleotides: TGTGCCAGCAGCTCCTTCCGGGACAGGGCTTTCTTT.

The CDR3 is CASSSSGLNTEAFF. The CDR3 DNA sequence: TGTGCCAGCAGCTCTAGTGGACTTAACACTGAAGCTTTCTTT. V and J are TRBV7-8 and TRBJ1-1; D unresolved. CDR3 length: 14 residues. V lost 4 bases to trimming and J lost 2 bases, with 11 bases between them. The V gene's germline CDR1 is SGHVS and CDR2 FQNEAQ. Full variable domain (rest looked up from reference TRBV7-8 and TRBJ1-1): GAGVSQSPRYKVAKRGQDVALRCDPISGHVSLFWYQQALGQGPEFLTYFQNEAQLDKSGLPSDRFFAERPEGSVSTLKIQRTQQEDSAVYLCASSSSGLNTEAFFGQGTRLTVV.

This clone came up once. The chain is built from TRBV10-2 and TRBJ2-2; 9 nucleotides match TRBD1. V shed 11 bases, J shed 4 bases, and the junction held 8 bases outside the gene matches. The germline gives CDR1 WSHSY, CDR2 SAAADI. The CDR3 runs to 14 residues. This CDR3 reads CAGTQGAGTGELFF. The CDR3 nucleotides read TGCGCCGGTACACAGGGGGCAGGCACCGGGGAGCTGTTTTTT.

The chain employs TRBV24-1 and TRBJ1-4; 8 bases line up with TRBD1. The junction had 10 bases not matched to a gene; V was cut back by 7 bases and J by 4 bases. The germline V gene encodes CDR1 KGHDR and CDR2 SFDVKD. The CDR3 runs to 16 residues. The CDR3 DNA follows: TGTGCCACCAGCCAGGGGGCACGAGGGGGTAATGAAAAACTGTTTTTT. Protein sequence: CATSQGARGGNEKLFF.

The chain carries TRBV28 and TRBJ1-3; TRBD1 is a possible D gene (5 bases). The V end lost 3 bases, the J end lost 4 bases, and 10 bases lay between the germline ends. This CDR3 comprises 14 residues. Germline V lookup: CDR1 MDHEN, CDR2 SYDVKM. The chain's CDR3 is CASSFGQGGNTIYF. The CDR3 DNA is TGTGCCAGCAGTTTTGGCCAGGGAGGAAACACCATATATTTT.

The chain combines TRBV28 with TRBJ2-7; 7 bases line up with TRBD1. V lost 3 bases, J lost 3 bases, and 8 bases stayed unmatched. CDR1 and CDR2 (germline): MDHEN, SYDVKM. The length of the CDR3 is 15 residues. CDR3 protein: CASSLPGTAVYEQYF. The CDR3 DNA reads as TGTGCCAGCAGTTTGCCCGGGACAGCAGTCTACGAGCAGTACTTC.

The chain has TRBV5-6 and TRBJ2-7; a possible D gene is TRBD2 (5 bases). The germline V and J ends were trimmed by 1 base and 7 bases, with 12 bases remaining between them. The CDR3 is 13 residues long. In germline, CDR1 is SGHDT, CDR2 YYEEEE. The CDR3 DNA follows: TGTGCCAGCAGCTTGACCAATTCGGGGGAGCAGTACTTC. Translation: CASSLTNSGEQYF.

The V gene is TRBV10-2, the J gene TRBJ1-3; D possibly corresponds to TRBD1 (6 bases). Deletions cut 6 bases from V and 2 bases from J, with 14 bases between. This CDR3 is built from 15 residues. Germline loops: CDR1 WSHSY, CDR2 SAAADI. CDR3 sequence (DNA): TGCGCCAGCAGCGGGGTAGCAGGGGCTGGAAACACCATATATTTT. Residues: CASSGVAGAGNTIYF.

The genes are TRBV6-5 and TRBJ1-5, with D hard to call. V gave up 7 bases and J gave up 2 bases, with 12 bases separating them. The CDR3 has 14 amino acids. Looked up from germline, CDR1 is MNHEY and CDR2 is SVGAGI. The CDR3, as DNA: TGTGCCAGCACCCTAGGTTTCGGCAATCAGCCCCAGCATTTT. It codes for CASTLGFGNQPQHF.

The genes are TRBV30 and TRBJ2-2; 10 positions match TRBD1. Germline lookup yields CDR1 GTSNPN and CDR2 SVGIG (reference sequence). The CDR3 is 14 amino acids. The ends lost 1 base at V and 7 bases at J; junction bases unmatched: 3. CDR3 amino acids: CAWSGQGAGGELFF. The DNA of the CDR3 is TGTGCCTGGAGTGGACAGGGGGCGGGCGGGGAGCTGTTTTTT. The whole variable domain, filled in from reference TRBV30 and TRBJ2-2, reads SQTIHQWPATLVQPVGSPLSLECTVEGTSNPNLYWYRQAAGRGLQLLFYSVGIGQISSEVPQNLSASRPQDRQFILSSKKLLLSDSGFYLCAWSGQGAGGELFFGEGSRLTVL.